This T cell receptor beta chain was sequenced in a study of T cells in Graves' hyperthyroidism and ophthalmopathy. Overall study context: Blood from the periphery was taken at initial diagnosis, before any treatment.

Authors of the study amplified TCR beta CDR3 regions from RNA transcripts. TCR CDR3 regions were first amplified by RT-PCR with HTBI primers. TCRdb itself ran the multiplex PCR reads through MiXCR, one entry per CDR3 protein. The table shows roughly 380,000 distinct CDR3 sequences, with roughly 13% occurring only once. On this clonotype itself: Its antigen is still unknown.

CDR3 length: 14 amino acids. Germline CDR1 and CDR2: MNHNS and SASEGT. Between the trimmed V and J ends, which lost 5 bases and 3 bases, there was a span of 11 bases. Absence of ophthalmopathy progression within 18 months defined stable Graves' hyperthyroidism. Study results and caveats: Prediction of ophthalmopathy progression came a median about 6 months pre-onset. Blood shared most expanded thyroid clonotypes above 0.001.

The sequence was collected from a woman between 18 and 29 years old with Graves' hyperthyroidism. The rearrangement joins TRBV6-1 to TRBJ1-5, with D maybe TRBD1 (6 bases). Sequenced material: blood. The CDR3 reads CASSPQGNNQPQHF. In DNA form, the CDR3 reads TGTGCCAGCAGTCCGCAGGGGAACAATCAGCCCCAGCATTTT.